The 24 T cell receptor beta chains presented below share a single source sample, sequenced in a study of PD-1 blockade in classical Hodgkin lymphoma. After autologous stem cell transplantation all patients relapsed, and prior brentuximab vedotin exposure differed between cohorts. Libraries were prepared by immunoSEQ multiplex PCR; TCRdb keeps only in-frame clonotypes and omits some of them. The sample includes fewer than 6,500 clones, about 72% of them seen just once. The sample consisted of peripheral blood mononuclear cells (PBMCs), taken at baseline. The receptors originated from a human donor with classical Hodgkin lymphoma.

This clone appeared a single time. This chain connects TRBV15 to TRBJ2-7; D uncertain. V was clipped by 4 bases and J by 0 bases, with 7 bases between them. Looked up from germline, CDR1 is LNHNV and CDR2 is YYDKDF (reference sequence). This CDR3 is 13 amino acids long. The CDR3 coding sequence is TGTGCCACCAGCACCGGAGTCTCCTACGAGCAGTACTTC. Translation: CATSTGVSYEQYF.

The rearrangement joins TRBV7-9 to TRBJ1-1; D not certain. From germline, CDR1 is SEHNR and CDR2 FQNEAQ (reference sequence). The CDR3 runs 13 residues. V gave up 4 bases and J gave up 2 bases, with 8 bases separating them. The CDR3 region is CASSSTVNTEAFF. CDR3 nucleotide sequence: TGTGCCAGCAGCTCCACGGTAAACACTGAAGCTTTCTTT.

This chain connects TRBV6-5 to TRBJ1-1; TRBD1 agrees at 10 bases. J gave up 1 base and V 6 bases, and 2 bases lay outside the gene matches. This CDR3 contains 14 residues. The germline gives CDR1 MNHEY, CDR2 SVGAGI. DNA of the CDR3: TGTGCCAGCAGGAGGGACAGGGGGAACACTGAAGCTTTCTTT. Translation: CASRRDRGNTEAFF.

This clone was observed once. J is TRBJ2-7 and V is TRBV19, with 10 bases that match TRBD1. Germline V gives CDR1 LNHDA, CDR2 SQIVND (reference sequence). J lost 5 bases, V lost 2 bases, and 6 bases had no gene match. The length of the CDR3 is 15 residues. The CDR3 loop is CASSITRTGGNEQYF. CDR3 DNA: TGTGCCAGTAGTATAACGAGGACAGGGGGAAACGAGCAGTACTTC.

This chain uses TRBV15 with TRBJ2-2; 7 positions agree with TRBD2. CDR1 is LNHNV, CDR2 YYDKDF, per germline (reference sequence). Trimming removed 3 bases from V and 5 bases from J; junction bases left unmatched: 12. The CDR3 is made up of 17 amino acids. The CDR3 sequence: CATSRGRGEGPTGELFF. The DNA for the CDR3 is TGTGCCACCAGCAGGGGACGAGGGGAGGGCCCAACCGGGGAGCTGTTTTTT.

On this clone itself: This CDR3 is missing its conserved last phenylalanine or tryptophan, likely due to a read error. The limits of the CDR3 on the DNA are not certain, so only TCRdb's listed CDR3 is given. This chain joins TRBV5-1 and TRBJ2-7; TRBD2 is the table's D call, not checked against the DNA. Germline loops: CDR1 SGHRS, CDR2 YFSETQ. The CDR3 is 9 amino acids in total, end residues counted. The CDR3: CASSSWVAG.

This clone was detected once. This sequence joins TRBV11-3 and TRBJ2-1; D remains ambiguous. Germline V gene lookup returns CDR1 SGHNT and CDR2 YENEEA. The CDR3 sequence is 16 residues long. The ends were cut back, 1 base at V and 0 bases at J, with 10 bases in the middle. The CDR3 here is CASSLAASSSYNEQFF. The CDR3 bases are TGTGCCAGCAGCTTAGCGGCCTCGAGCTCCTACAATGAGCAGTTCTTC.

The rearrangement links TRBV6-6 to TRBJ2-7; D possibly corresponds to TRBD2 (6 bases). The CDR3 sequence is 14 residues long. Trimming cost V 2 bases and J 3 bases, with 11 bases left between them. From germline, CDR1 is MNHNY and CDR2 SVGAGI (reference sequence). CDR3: CASSYAAGSYEQYF. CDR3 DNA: TGTGCCAGCAGTTACGCGGCGGGAAGCTACGAGCAGTACTTC.

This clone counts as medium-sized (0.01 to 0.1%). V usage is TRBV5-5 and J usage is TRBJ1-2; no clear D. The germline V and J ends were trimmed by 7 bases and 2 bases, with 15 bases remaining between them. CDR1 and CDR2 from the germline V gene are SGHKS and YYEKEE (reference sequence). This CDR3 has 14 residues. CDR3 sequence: CASGPGLRNYGYTF. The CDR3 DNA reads TGTGCCAGCGGACCCGGGTTGAGGAACTATGGCTACACCTTC.

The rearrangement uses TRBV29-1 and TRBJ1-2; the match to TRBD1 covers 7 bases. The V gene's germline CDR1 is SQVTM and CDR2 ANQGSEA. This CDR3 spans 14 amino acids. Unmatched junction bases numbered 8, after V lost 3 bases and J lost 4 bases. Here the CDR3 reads CSVEYLRGSYGYTF. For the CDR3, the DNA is TGCAGCGTTGAGTACCTCAGGGGGTCCTATGGCTACACCTTC.

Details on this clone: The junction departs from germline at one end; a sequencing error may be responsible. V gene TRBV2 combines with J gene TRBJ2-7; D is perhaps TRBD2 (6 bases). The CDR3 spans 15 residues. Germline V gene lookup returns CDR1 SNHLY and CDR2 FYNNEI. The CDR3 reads CASTEKVEGGYEQYF. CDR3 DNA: TGTGCCAGCACTGAAAAGGTCGAGGGAGGCTACGAGCAGTACTTC.

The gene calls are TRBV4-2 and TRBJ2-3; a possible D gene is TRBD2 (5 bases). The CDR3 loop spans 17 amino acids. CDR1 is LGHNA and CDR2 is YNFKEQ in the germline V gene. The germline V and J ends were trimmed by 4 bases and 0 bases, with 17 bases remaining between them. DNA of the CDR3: TGTGCCAGCAGCCTAGAAGAATTAGCGAGAAGCACAGATACGCAGTATTTT. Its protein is CASSLEELARSTDTQYF.

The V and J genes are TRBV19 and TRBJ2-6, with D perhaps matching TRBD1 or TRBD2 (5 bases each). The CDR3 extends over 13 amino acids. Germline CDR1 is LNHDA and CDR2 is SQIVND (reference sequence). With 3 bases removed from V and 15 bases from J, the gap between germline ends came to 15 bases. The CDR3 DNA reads TGTGCCAGTAGTATGAAGCAGGGAGTAGCCCTGACTTTC. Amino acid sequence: CASSMKQGVALTF. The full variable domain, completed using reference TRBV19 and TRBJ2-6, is DGGITQSPKYLFRKEGQNVTLSCEQNLNHDAMYWYRQDPGQGLRLIYYSQIVNDFQKGDIAEGYSVSREKKESFPLTVTSAQKNPTAFYLCASSMKQGVALTFGAGSRLTVL.

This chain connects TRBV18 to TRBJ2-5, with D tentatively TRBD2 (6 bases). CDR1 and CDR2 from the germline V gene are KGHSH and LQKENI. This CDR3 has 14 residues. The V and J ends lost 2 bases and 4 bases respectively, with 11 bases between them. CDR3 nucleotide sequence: TGTGCCAGCTCACCAAATCGCGGGATAGAGACCCAGTACTTC. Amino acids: CASSPNRGIETQYF.

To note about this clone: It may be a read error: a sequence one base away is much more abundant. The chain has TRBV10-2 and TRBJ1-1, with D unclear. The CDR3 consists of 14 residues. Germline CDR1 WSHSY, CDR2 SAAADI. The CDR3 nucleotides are TGCGTCAGCAGTGAGGACGGTATGAACACTGAAGCTTTCTTT. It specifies CVSSEDGMNTEAFF.

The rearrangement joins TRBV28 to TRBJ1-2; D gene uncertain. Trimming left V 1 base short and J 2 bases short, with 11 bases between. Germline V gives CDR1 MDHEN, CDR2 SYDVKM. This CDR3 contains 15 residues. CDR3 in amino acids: CASSLSPRGNYGYTF. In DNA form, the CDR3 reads TGTGCCAGCAGTTTATCGCCCAGAGGGAACTATGGCTACACCTTC.

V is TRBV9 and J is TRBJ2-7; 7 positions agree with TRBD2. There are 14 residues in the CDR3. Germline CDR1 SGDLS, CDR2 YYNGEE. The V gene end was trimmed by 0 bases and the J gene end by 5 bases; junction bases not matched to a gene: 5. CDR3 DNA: TGTGCCAGCAGCGTAGCTGGGCTAGCGGACGAGCAGTACTTC. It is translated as CASSVAGLADEQYF.

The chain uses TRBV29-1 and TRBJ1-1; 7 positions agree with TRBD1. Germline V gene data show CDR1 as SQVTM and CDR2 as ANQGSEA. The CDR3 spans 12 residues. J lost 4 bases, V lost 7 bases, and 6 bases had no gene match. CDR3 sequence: CSGTTGRTEAFF. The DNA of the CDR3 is TGCAGCGGAACGACAGGGCGCACTGAAGCTTTCTTT.

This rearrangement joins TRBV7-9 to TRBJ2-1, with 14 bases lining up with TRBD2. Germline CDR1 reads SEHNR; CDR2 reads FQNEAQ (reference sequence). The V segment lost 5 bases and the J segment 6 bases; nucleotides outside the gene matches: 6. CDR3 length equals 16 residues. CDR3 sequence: CASSTETSGRGNEQFF. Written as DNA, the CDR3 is TGTGCCAGCAGCACCGAGACTAGCGGGAGGGGCAATGAGCAGTTCTTC.

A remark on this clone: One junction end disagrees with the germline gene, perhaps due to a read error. The CDR3 spells CSVSRVVILDRGAVF. CDR3 in DNA: TGCAGCGTTTCCAGGGTTGTGATTTTGGACCGGGGAGCTGTTTTT. The chain links TRBV29-1 to TRBJ2-2; the D gene could be TRBD1 or TRBD2 (5 bases each). The CDR3 totals 15 residues. Germline V gene sequence: CDR1 SQVTM, CDR2 ANQGSEA.

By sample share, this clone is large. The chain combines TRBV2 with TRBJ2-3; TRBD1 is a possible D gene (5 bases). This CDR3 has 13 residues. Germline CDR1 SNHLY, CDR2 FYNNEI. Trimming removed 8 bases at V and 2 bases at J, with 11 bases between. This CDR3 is CASQTRDTDTQYF. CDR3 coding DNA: TGTGCCAGCCAAACCAGGGACACAGATACGCAGTATTTT.

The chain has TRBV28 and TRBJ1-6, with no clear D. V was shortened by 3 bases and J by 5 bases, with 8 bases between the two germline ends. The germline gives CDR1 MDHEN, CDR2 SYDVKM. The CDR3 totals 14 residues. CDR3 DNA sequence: TGTGCCAGCAGTTTCTCCTCGAATAATTCACCCCTCCACTTT. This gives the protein CASSFSSNNSPLHF.

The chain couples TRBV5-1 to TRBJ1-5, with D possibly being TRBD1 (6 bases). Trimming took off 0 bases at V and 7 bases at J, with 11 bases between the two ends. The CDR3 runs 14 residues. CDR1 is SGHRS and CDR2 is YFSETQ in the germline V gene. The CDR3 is CASSLEGGRQPQHF. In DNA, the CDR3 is TGCGCCAGCAGCTTGGAAGGGGGGCGGCAGCCCCAGCATTTT.

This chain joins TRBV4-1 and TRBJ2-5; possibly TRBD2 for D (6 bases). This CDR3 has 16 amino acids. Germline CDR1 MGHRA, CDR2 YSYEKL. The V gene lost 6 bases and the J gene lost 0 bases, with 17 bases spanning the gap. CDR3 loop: CASSLGAGQNQETQYF. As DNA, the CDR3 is TGCGCCAGCAGTCTGGGAGCGGGTCAGAACCAAGAGACCCAGTACTTC.